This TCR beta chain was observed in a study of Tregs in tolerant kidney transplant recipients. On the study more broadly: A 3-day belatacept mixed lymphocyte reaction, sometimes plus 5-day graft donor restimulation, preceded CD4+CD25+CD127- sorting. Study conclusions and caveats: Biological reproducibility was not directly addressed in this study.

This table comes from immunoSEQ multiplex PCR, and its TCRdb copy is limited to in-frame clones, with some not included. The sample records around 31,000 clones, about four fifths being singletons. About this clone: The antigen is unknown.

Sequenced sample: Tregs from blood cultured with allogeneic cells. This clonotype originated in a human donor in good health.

The CDR3 is CASSSLTGLVYEQYF. CDR3 DNA: TGTGCCAGCAGCTCCCTCACAGGATTGGTCTACGAGCAGTACTTC. This chain connects TRBV5-6 to TRBJ2-7, with D perhaps TRBD1 (5 bases). The ends were cut back, 3 bases at V and 3 bases at J, with 16 bases in the middle. There are 15 residues in the CDR3. Germline CDR1 SGHDT, CDR2 YYEEEE.